These 10 T cell receptor beta chains came from one sample sequenced in a study of T cells in Graves' hyperthyroidism and ophthalmopathy. Researchers took RNA transcripts and amplified the TCR beta CDR3 regions from them. The primer set for the first-round RT-PCR of the TCR CDR3 was HTBI. TCRdb redid the calling of the multiplex PCR reads with MiXCR, one entry per CDR3 protein. The sample carries about 840,000 distinct CDR3 sequences, over 35% recorded once. Sequenced sample: blood. All receptors derive from a young man with Graves' hyperthyroidism.

Here the CDR3 DNA reads TGTGCCAGCAGTGCATTCCGGGACGGCCAACTGTTTTTT. Translated: CASSAFRDGQLFF. The V call is TRBV2, the J call TRBJ1-4; D is possibly TRBD1 (5 bases). Trimming removed 4 bases at V and 12 bases at J, with 15 bases between. Germline loops: CDR1 SNHLY, CDR2 FYNNEI. CDR3 length: 13 residues.

The CDR3 coding sequence is TGTGCCAGCAGTTATTCCGGGACTAGCTCCTACGAGCAGTACTTC. Its translation: CASSYSGTSSYEQYF. This chain links TRBV6-5 with TRBJ2-7, with 8 bases matching TRBD2. The V gene end was trimmed by 3 bases and the J gene end by 0 bases; junction bases not matched to a gene: 4. Germline V lookup: CDR1 MNHEY, CDR2 SVGAGI. The CDR3 is 15 residues long.

This chain uses TRBV25-1 with TRBJ2-5; possibly TRBD1 or TRBD2 for D (5 bases each). Germline-derived CDR1 and CDR2 are MGHDK and SYGVNS. This CDR3 region has 16 residues. Trimming cost V 4 bases and J 2 bases, with 17 bases left between them. CDR3 sequence reads: CASSGAATRGQETQYF. In DNA, the CDR3 is TGTGCCAGCAGTGGAGCAGCCACTAGGGGTCAAGAGACCCAGTACTTC.

This clonotype was found a few times. The rearrangement links TRBV7-8 to TRBJ1-2; no firm D call. Trimming cost V 4 bases and J 4 bases, with 19 bases left between them. In germline, CDR1 is SGHVS, CDR2 FQNEAQ. This CDR3 is 16 amino acids long. The CDR3 nucleotides are TGTGCCAGCAGCTCCCCCGGGTGGGGTTCCGTCTATGGCTACACCTTC. Translation gives CASSSPGWGSVYGYTF.

The rearrangement links TRBV5-1 to TRBJ1-2; TRBD1 is a possible D gene (5 bases). This CDR3 is built from 13 residues. V lost 6 bases to trimming and J lost 4 bases, with 13 bases between them. Germline V CDR1 and CDR2: SGHRS, YFSETQ. In DNA form, the CDR3 reads TGCGCCAGCACTCATGACAGATCCTATGGCTACACCTTC. Protein sequence: CASTHDRSYGYTF.

Points on this clonotype: It may be a read error: a sequence one base away is much more abundant. The V call is TRBV24-1, the J call TRBJ1-1; no firm D call. CDR3 size: 10 residues. Germline V gene data show CDR1 as KGHDR and CDR2 as SFDVKD. CDR3 amino acids: CAARRDEAFF. The CDR3 DNA reads as TGTGCCGCCAGGCGGGATGAAGCTTTCTTT.

V gene TRBV9 combines with J gene TRBJ1-1; D gene ambiguous. Between the trimmed V and J ends, which lost 5 bases and 4 bases, there was a span of 15 bases. CDR3 length: 14 amino acids. Germline-derived CDR1 and CDR2 are SGDLS and YYNGEE. CDR3 sequence: CASSETEAATEAFF. Here the CDR3 DNA reads TGTGCCAGCAGTGAAACCGAGGCCGCCACTGAAGCTTTCTTT.

This clonotype was found many times. The chain carries TRBV20-1 and TRBJ1-1; D call uncertain. Germline loops: CDR1 DFQATT, CDR2 SNEGSKA (reference sequence). The germline V and J ends were trimmed by 5 bases and 0 bases, with 13 bases remaining between them. The CDR3 is 14 amino acids. The CDR3 loop is CSASRSRMNTEAFF. The CDR3 nucleotides read TGCAGTGCTTCCCGGTCCAGAATGAACACTGAAGCTTTCTTT.

This clonotype has only one observation. This sequence joins TRBV19 and TRBJ2-5, with 9 bases aligning to TRBD1. CDR3 size: 14 residues. The J segment lost 4 bases and the V segment lost 4 bases, leaving 4 bases of the junction unmatched. Germline assignment: CDR1 LNHDA and CDR2 SQIVND (reference sequence). The CDR3 loop reads CASSRNRGRETQYF. CDR3 nucleotides: TGTGCCAGTAGTAGAAACAGGGGGCGAGAGACCCAGTACTTC.

V and J are TRBV5-4 and TRBJ2-2; 13 bases fit TRBD2. The germline V gene has CDR1 SGHNT and CDR2 YYREEE (reference sequence). Unmatched junction bases numbered 3, after V lost 4 bases and J lost 6 bases. The CDR3 extends over 15 amino acids. The CDR3 protein is CASSRGTSGAGELFF. CDR3 DNA sequence: TGTGCCAGCAGCCGGGGGACTAGCGGGGCCGGGGAGCTGTTTTTT.